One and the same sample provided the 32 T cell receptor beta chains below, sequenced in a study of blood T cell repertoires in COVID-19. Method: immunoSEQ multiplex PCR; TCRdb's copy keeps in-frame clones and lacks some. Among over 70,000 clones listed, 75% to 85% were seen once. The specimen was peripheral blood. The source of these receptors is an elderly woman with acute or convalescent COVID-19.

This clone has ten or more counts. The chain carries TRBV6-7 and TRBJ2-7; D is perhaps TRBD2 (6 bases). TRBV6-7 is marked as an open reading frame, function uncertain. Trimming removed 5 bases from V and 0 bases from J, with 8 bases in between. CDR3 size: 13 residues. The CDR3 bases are TGTGCCAGCAGTCAGCGGGCCTCCTACGAGCAGTACTTC. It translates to CASSQRASYEQYF.

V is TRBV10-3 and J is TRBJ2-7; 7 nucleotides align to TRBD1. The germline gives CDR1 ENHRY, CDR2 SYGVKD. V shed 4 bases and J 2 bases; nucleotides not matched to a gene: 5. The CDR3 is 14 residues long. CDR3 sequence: CAISATGDTYEQYF. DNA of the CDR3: TGTGCCATCAGTGCTACAGGGGATACCTACGAGCAGTACTTC.

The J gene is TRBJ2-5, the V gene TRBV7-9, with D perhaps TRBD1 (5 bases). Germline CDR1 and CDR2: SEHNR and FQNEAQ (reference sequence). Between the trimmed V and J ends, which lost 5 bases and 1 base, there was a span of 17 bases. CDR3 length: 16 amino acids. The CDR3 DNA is TGTGCCAGCAGCCAAAACGCAGACAGCCGCCAAGAGACCCAGTACTTC. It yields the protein CASSQNADSRQETQYF.

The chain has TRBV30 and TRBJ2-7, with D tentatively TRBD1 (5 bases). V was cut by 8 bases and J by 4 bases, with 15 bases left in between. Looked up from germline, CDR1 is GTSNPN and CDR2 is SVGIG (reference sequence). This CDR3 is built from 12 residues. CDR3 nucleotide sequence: TGTGCCCTCAACGTCCAGGGTTACGAGCAGTACTTC. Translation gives CALNVQGYEQYF.

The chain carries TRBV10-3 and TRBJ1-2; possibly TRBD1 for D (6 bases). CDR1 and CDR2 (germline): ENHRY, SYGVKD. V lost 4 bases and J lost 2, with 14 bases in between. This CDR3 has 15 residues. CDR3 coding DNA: TGTGCCATCAGTGCACAGGGCCCTCGCAACTATGGCTACACCTTC. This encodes CAISAQGPRNYGYTF.

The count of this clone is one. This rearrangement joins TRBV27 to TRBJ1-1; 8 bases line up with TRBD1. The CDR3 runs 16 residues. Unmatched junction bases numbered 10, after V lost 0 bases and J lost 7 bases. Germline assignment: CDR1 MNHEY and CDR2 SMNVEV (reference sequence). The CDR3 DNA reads TGTGCCAGCAGTTTATCGCCTGGGACAGGTGTCGATGAAGCTTTCTTT. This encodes CASSLSPGTGVDEAFF.

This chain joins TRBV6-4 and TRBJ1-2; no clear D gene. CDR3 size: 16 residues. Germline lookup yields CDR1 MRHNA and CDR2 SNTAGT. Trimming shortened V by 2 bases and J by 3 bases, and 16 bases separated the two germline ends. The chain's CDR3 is CASSDPTLDTYYGYTF. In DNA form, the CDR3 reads TGTGCCAGCAGTGACCCCACACTTGACACGTACTATGGCTACACCTTC.

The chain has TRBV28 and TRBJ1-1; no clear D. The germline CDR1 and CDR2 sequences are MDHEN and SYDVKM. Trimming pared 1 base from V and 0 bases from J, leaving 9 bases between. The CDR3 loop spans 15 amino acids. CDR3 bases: TGTGCCAGCAGTTTATTGACGGGGATGAACACTGAAGCTTTCTTT. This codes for CASSLLTGMNTEAFF.

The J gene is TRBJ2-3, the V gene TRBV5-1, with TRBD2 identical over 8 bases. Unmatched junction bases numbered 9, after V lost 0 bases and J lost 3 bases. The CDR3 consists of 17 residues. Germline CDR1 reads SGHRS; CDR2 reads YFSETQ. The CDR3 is CASSLVGGLAGTDTQYF. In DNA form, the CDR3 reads TGCGCCAGCAGCTTGGTAGGGGGGCTAGCGGGTACAGATACGCAGTATTTT.

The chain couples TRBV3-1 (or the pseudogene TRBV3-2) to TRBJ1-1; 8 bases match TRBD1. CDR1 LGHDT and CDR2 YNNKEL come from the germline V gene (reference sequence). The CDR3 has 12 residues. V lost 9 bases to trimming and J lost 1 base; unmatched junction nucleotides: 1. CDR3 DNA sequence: TGTGCCAGTGGACAGGGGAACACTGAAGCTTTCTTT. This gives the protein CASGQGNTEAFF.

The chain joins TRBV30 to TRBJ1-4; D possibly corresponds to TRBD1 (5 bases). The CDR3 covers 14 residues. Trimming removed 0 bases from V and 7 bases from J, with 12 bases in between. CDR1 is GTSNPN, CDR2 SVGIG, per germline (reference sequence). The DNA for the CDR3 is TGTGCCTGGAGTGTACGGCAGGGAAGTGAAAAACTGTTTTTT. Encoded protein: CAWSVRQGSEKLFF. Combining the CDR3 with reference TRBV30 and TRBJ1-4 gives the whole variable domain SQTIHQWPATLVQPVGSPLSLECTVEGTSNPNLYWYRQAAGRGLQLLFYSVGIGQISSEVPQNLSASRPQDRQFILSSKKLLLSDSGFYLCAWSVRQGSEKLFFGSGTQLSVL.

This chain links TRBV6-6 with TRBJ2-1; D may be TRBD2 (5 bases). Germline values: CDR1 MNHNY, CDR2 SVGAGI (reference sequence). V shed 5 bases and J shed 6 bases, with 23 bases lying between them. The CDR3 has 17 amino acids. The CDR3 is CASSPQGSGPFLNEQFF. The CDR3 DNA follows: TGTGCCAGCAGTCCTCAAGGGAGCGGACCTTTCCTCAATGAGCAGTTCTTC.

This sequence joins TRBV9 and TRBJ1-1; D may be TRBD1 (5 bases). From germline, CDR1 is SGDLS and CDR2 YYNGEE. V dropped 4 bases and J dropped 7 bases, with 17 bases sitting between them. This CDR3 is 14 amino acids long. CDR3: CASSPTPGRGEAFF. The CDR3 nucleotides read TGTGCCAGCAGCCCCACTCCGGGGAGGGGTGAAGCTTTCTTT.

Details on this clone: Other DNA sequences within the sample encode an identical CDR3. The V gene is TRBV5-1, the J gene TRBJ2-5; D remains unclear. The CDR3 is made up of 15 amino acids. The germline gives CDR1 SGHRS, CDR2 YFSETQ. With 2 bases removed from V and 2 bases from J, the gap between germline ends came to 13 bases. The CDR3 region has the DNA TGCGCCAGCAGCTTAGGTGGGTCTAGTCAAGAGACCCAGTACTTC. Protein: CASSLGGSSQETQYF.

The CDR3 spells CASSDWDGGKETQYF. CDR3 DNA sequence: TGTGCCAGTAGTGACTGGGACGGGGGAAAGGAGACCCAGTACTTC. The J gene is TRBJ2-5, the V gene TRBV19; D is possibly TRBD2 (6 bases). Deletions cut 5 bases from V and 5 bases from J, with 18 bases between. Germline V lookup: CDR1 LNHDA, CDR2 SQIVND (reference sequence). CDR3 length: 15 amino acids.

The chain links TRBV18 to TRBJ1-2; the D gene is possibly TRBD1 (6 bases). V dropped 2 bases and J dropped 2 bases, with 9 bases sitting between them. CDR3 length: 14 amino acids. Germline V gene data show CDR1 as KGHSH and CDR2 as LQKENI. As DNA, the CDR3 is TGTGCCAGCTCACCAGGGGGCGAGAACTATGGCTACACCTTC. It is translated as CASSPGGENYGYTF.

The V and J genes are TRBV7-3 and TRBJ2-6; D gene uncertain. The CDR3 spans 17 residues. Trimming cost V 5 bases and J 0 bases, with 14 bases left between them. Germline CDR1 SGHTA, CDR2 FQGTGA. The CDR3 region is CASSRSPQSSGANVLTF. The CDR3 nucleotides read TGTGCCAGCAGCCGTAGCCCCCAGAGCTCTGGGGCCAACGTCCTGACTTTC.

CDR3 amino acids: CASRRFYEQYF. The CDR3 nucleotides are TGTGCCAGCAGGAGATTCTACGAGCAGTACTTC. This chain uses TRBV5-6 with TRBJ2-7; D not resolved. Trimming pared 5 bases from V and 3 bases from J, leaving 6 bases between. From germline, CDR1 is SGHDT and CDR2 YYEEEE. This CDR3 is 11 amino acids long. Filled out from reference TRBV5-6 and TRBJ2-7, the complete variable domain reads DAGVTQSPTHLIKTRGQQVTLRCSPKSGHDTVSWYQQALGQGPQFIFQYYEEEERQRGNFPDRFSGHQFPNYSSELNVNALLLGDSALYLCASRRFYEQYFGPGTRLTVT.

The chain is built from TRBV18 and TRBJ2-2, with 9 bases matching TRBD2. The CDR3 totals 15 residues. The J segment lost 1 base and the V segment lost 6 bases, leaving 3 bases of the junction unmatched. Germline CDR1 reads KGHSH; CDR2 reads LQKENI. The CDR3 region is CASSAGGQNTGELFF. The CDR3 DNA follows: TGTGCCAGCTCCGCGGGGGGGCAGAACACCGGGGAGCTGTTTTTT.

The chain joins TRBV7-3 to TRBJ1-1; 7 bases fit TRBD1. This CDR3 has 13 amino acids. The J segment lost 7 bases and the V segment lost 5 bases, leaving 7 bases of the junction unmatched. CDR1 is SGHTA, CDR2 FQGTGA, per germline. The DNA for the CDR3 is TGTGCCAGCAGCCGCACAGGGGAAGGTGAAGCTTTCTTT. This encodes CASSRTGEGEAFF. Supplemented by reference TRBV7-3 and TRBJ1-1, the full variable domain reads GAGVSQTPSNKVTEKGKYVELRCDPISGHTALYWYRQSLGQGPEFLIYFQGTGAADDSGLPNDRFFAVRPEGSVSTLKIQRTERGDSAVYLCASSRTGEGEAFFGQGTRLTVV.

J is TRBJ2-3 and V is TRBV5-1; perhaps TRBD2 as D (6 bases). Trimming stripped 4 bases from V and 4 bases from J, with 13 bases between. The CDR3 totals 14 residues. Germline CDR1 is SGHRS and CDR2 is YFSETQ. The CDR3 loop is CASSTPERADTQYF. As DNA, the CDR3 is TGCGCCAGCAGCACCCCCGAGCGGGCAGATACGCAGTATTTT.

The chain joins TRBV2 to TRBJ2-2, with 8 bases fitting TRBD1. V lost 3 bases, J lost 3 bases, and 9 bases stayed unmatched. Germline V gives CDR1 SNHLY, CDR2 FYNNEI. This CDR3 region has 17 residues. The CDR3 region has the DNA TGTGCCAGCAGTGATGCCGGGACAGGTCGAGACACCGGGGAGCTGTTTTTT. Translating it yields CASSDAGTGRDTGELFF.

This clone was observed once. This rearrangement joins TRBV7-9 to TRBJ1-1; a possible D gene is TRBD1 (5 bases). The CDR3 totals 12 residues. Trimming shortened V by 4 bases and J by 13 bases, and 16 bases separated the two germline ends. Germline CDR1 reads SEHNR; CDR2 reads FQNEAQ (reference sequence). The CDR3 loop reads CASSYGGEGDFF. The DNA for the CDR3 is TGTGCCAGCAGCTACGGAGGGGAGGGTGATTTCTTT.

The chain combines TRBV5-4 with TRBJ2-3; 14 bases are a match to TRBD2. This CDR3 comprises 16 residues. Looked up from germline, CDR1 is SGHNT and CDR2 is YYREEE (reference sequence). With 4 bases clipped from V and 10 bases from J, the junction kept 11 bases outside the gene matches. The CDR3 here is CASSPGRTSGGWAQYF. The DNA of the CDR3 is TGTGCCAGCAGCCCTGGGAGGACTAGCGGGGGGTGGGCGCAGTATTTT.

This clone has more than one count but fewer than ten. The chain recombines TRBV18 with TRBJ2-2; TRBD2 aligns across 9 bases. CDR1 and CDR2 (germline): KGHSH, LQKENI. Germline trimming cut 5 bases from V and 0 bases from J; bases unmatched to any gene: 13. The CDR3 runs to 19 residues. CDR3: CASSRSDSGRAPNTGELFF. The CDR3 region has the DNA TGTGCCAGCTCAAGGTCAGATAGCGGGAGAGCTCCGAACACCGGGGAGCTGTTTTTT.

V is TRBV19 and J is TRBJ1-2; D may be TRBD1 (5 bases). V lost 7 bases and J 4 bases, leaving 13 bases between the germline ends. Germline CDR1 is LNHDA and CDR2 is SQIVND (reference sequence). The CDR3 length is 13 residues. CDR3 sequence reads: CASTEGAAYGYTF. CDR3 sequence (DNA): TGTGCCAGTACTGAAGGGGCAGCCTATGGCTACACCTTC.

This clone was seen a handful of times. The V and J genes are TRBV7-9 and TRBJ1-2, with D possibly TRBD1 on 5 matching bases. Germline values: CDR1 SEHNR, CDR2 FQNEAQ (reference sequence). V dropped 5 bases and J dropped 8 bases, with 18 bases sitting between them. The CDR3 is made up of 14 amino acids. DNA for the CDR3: TGTGCCAGCAGCCCCACACGGCAGGGTTTGGGCTACACCTTC. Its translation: CASSPTRQGLGYTF.

The CDR3 sequence is CASSYVGGDSPLHF. The DNA for the CDR3 is TGTGCCAGCAGTTACGTCGGGGGGGATTCACCCCTCCACTTT. The chain has TRBV6-5 and TRBJ1-6, with D tentatively TRBD1 (5 bases). This CDR3 has 14 residues. CDR1 is MNHEY and CDR2 is SVGAGI in the germline V gene. Trimming took 2 bases from V and 8 from J, leaving 10 bases between them.

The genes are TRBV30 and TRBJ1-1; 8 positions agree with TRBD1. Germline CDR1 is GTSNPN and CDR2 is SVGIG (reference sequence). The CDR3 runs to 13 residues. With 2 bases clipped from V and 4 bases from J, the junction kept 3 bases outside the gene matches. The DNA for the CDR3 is TGTGCCTGGAGTATAACAGGGGGCACTGAAGCTTTCTTT. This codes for CAWSITGGTEAFF.

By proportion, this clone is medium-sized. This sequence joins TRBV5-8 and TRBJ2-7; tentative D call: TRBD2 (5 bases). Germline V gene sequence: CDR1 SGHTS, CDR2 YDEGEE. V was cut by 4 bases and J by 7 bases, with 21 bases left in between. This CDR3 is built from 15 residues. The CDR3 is CASSPTAGTWEEQYF. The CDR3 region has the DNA TGTGCCAGCAGCCCGACGGCGGGTACATGGGAAGAGCAGTACTTC.

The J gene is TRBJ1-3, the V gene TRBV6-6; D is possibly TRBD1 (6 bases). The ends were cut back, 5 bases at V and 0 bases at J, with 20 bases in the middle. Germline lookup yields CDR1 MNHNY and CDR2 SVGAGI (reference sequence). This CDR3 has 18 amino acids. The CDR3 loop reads CASSLALGQTFSGNTIYF. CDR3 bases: TGTGCCAGCAGTCTGGCTCTCGGACAGACTTTCTCTGGAAACACCATATATTTT.

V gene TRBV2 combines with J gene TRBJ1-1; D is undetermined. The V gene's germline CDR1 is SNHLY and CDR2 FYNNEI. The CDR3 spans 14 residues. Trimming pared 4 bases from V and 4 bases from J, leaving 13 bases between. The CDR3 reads CASSVQEGGTEAFF. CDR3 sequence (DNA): TGTGCCAGCAGTGTACAAGAGGGCGGCACTGAAGCTTTCTTT.